This T cell receptor beta chain appears in the sequencing data of a study of blood T cell repertoires in COVID-19 (dated by TCRdb to 2018 to 2020). About the full investigation: Samples covering the acute and convalescent phases of COVID-19 were provided by collaborators in the United States, Italy and Spain. The dataset comprised deeply sampled blood TCRbeta repertoires from subjects exposed to, actively infected with, or recovered from COVID-19. The samples were drawn from two sources: the first 160 participants of the ongoing ImmuneRACE study, and fewer than 1,500 subjects contributed by 6 global collaborators. Where available, HLA class I and class II types were obtained from metadata supplied by the sample provider rather than from assay-based typing. A de-identified subject ID, COVID-19 status, age in years and sex were almost always included in the sample metadata. The repertoires were made available in a free public database intended to serve as a resource for research on the immune response to SARS-CoV-2. The prospective study material was composed of cDNA or gDNA derived from T cells, B-cell-depleted T cells, or PBMCs.

TCRbeta CDR3 regions were amplified from genomic DNA using the immunoSEQ Assay, a bias-controlled multiplex PCR. On the study's bioinformatics: The number of nucleated cells in each sample was estimated from the amplification of reference gene primers within the assay. Sequence reads were collapsed and filtered to measure the absolute abundance of every unique TCRbeta CDR3 rearrangement. For each sample, productive Simpson clonality was calculated by taking the square root of Simpson's diversity index across productive rearrangements. As stored in TCRdb, this immuneACCESS dataset retains in-frame rearrangements with V and J assigned. A fraction of the clones does not appear; measured against another copy, unresolved V genes explain less than half of the discrepancy, and the remainder lacks a known reason. From that table come the V and J calls and clone size; the DNA was used to work out D and trimming. This sample holds under 250,000 clones; 83% were observed only once. Roughly 8.6% of the sample goes to the ten largest clones.

The collaborating institutions used their own protocols to collect whole blood in K2EDTA tubes. Collaborator samples were shipped for TCRbeta analysis as frozen whole blood, isolated PBMCs, or DNA extracted from either sample type. V is reduced by 1 base and J by 4 bases, leaving a spacing of 10 bases between them. The CDR3 goes from the cysteine to the phenylalanine over 13 residues. Only CDR3 DNA is held: 39 bases, read in frame from base 1. CDR1 and CDR2 were assigned from the germline V gene as SQVTM and ANQGSEA. About this clone: Its antigen remains undetermined. No quality values exist for individual bases; no much larger clone is one base distant.

The investigation overall reported the following: How much clinical and demographic metadata was included differed by source and by participant, and the metadata was provided uncurated.

The sample was peripheral blood. The TCR originated in a man aged 35-49 years with active or convalescent COVID-19. The V and J genes are TRBV29-1 and TRBJ1-2, with no confident D gene call. The DNA sequence is given as TGCAGCGTTGAAGCCGGGGATCTCTATGGCTACACCTTC. Protein translation: CSVEAGDLYGYTF.